The 26 T cell receptor beta chains in this list originate from one sample, sequenced in a study of vaccination and CD4 T cells after COVID-19. As for treatment: roughly 11-day PBMC culture with coronavirus spike peptide pools or control peptides (ViraFEST assay). Their antigens are not known. Sequencing of cultured CD4+ T cell DNA used the Oncomine TCR Beta short-read assay. TCRdb processed the PCR reads anew with MiXCR; each CDR3 protein has one entry. Of about 16,000 distinct CDR3 sequences detected, 57% appear once; the ten largest clones hold over 8%. Sequencing input: CD4+ T cells from blood, cultured in vitro. All receptors derive from a human donor who had recovered from COVID-19.

This chain connects TRBV24-1 to TRBJ1-2; TRBD1 might be the D (5 bases). The V end was cut by 4 bases, the J end by 7 bases, with 9 bases between. This CDR3 comprises 12 residues. CDR1 is KGHDR and CDR2 is SFDVKD in the germline V gene. Here the CDR3 reads CATSEGRAGYTF. The DNA for the CDR3 is TGTGCCACCAGTGAGGGCAGGGCTGGCTACACCTTC.

This sequence joins TRBV9 and TRBJ2-7, with a tentative D call TRBD2 (6 bases). The CDR3 consists of 15 residues. Trimming shortened V by 0 bases and J by 3 bases, and 13 bases separated the two germline ends. CDR1 is SGDLS, CDR2 YYNGEE, per germline. The CDR3 reads CASSVDASEGYEQYF. Written as DNA, the CDR3 is TGTGCCAGCAGCGTAGATGCTAGCGAAGGCTACGAGCAGTACTTC.

This chain joins TRBV11-3 and TRBJ2-2; TRBD2 matches at 11 bases. V shed 3 bases and J 4 bases; nucleotides not matched to a gene: 4. This CDR3 spans 16 amino acids. Germline V gene lookup returns CDR1 SGHNT and CDR2 YENEEA. CDR3 coding DNA: TGTGCCAGCAGCTTTACCGGGACTAGCGGCACCGGGGAGCTGTTTTTT. Translated, it gives CASSFTGTSGTGELFF.

The chain is built from TRBV15 and TRBJ2-1, with TRBD2 matching over 7 bases. This CDR3 has 16 amino acids. Trimming removed 3 bases from V and 4 bases from J; junction bases left unmatched: 9. The germline gives CDR1 LNHNV, CDR2 YYDKDF (reference sequence). CDR3 nucleotide sequence: TGTGCCACCAGCAGTAAACAGCGGGGAGGGTACAATGAGCAGTTCTTC. Translating gives CATSSKQRGGYNEQFF.

The CDR3 nucleotides read TGTGCCAGCAGCCAAGCGTCAAGGGGTAACTCCTACGAGCAGTACTTC. Translating gives CASSQASRGNSYEQYF. The genes are TRBV7-2 and TRBJ2-7; perhaps TRBD1 as D (5 bases). Trimming removed 5 bases from V and 0 bases from J, with 17 bases in between. CDR3 length: 16 amino acids. Germline V gene data show CDR1 as SGHTA and CDR2 as FQGNSA.

V is TRBV11-3 and J is TRBJ2-2, with D perhaps matching TRBD2 (6 bases). The CDR3 consists of 15 residues. Looked up from germline, CDR1 is SGHNT and CDR2 is YENEEA. Trimming removed 4 bases from V and 6 bases from J, with 15 bases in between. For the CDR3, the DNA is TGTGCCAGCAGCTACCGGCTAGCGTCGGCCGGGGAGCTGTTTTTT. Its translation: CASSYRLASAGELFF.

The CDR3 region has the DNA TGTGCCAGCAGTTACGGGGCTCAGACCCAGTACTTC. It yields the protein CASSYGAQTQYF. The chain employs TRBV6-5 and TRBJ2-5; weak D call: TRBD1 (5 bases). The CDR3 runs to 12 residues. V was cut by 2 bases and J by 6 bases, with 7 bases left in between. Germline V gives CDR1 MNHEY, CDR2 SVGAGI.

V and J are TRBV20-1 and TRBJ1-2; TRBD1 matches 8 bases. This CDR3 is built from 14 residues. V shed 0 bases and J 4 bases; nucleotides not matched to a gene: 4. Germline V gives CDR1 DFQATT, CDR2 SNEGSKA (reference sequence). The CDR3 is CSARDRGRGYGYTF. The CDR3, as DNA: TGCAGTGCTAGAGACAGGGGGCGGGGCTATGGCTACACCTTC.

The chain recombines TRBV11-2 with TRBJ2-1; no firm D call. CDR3 size: 14 residues. Germline V gene data show CDR1 as SGHAT and CDR2 as FQNNGV. Trimming left V 0 bases short and J 0 bases short, with 3 bases between. CDR3 residues: CASSLEGSYNEQFF. Here the CDR3 DNA reads TGTGCCAGCAGCTTAGAGGGCTCCTACAATGAGCAGTTCTTC.

J is TRBJ2-2 and V is TRBV24-1, with 10 nucleotides matching TRBD1. The CDR3 consists of 15 residues. The junction had 6 bases not matched to a gene; V was cut back by 4 bases and J by 8 bases. Germline V gives CDR1 KGHDR, CDR2 SFDVKD. The CDR3 reads CATSDRDRGRGELFF. The CDR3 DNA is TGTGCCACCAGTGACCGGGACAGGGGTAGGGGGGAGCTGTTTTTT.

This chain uses TRBV6-1 with TRBJ1-1; D not certain. Germline V gives CDR1 MNHNS, CDR2 SASEGT. The CDR3 spans 16 residues. Trimming cost V 4 bases and J 2 bases, with 17 bases left between them. The CDR3 DNA reads as TGTGCCAGCAGTGGGCCTCCGGGGAGGGTAAACACTGAAGCTTTCTTT. It specifies CASSGPPGRVNTEAFF.

V usage is TRBV19 and J usage is TRBJ2-3; possibly TRBD1 or TRBD2 for D (5 bases each). The CDR3 is 16 amino acids. The germline V and J ends were trimmed by 8 bases and 1 base, with 19 bases remaining between them. Germline V CDR1 and CDR2: LNHDA, SQIVND (reference sequence). This chain's CDR3 is CASGVAWGSGTDTQYF. CDR3 in DNA: TGTGCCAGTGGGGTCGCTTGGGGGTCTGGCACAGATACGCAGTATTTT. Variable domain in full (rest from reference TRBV19 and TRBJ2-3): DGGITQSPKYLFRKEGQNVTLSCEQNLNHDAMYWYRQDPGQGLRLIYYSQIVNDFQKGDIAEGYSVSREKKESFPLTVTSAQKNPTAFYLCASGVAWGSGTDTQYFGPGTRLTVL.

This clonotype has a handful of counts. The gene calls are TRBV6-4 and TRBJ1-6, with 10 positions matching TRBD1. The CDR3 is 16 residues long. V was clipped by 3 bases and J by 7 bases; unmatched bases: 6. Germline lookup yields CDR1 MRHNA and CDR2 SNTAGT. The CDR3 spells CASSEFGQGVNSPLHF. The DNA of the CDR3 is TGTGCCAGCAGTGAATTTGGACAGGGGGTGAATTCACCCCTCCACTTT.

The rearrangement links TRBV19 to TRBJ2-7; 11 nucleotides align to TRBD1. J lost 5 bases, V lost 4 bases, and 4 bases had no gene match. CDR1 LNHDA and CDR2 SQIVND come from the germline V gene (reference sequence). The length of the CDR3 is 14 residues. The CDR3 sequence: CASSRTGGRDEQYF. The CDR3 DNA follows: TGTGCCAGTAGTAGGACAGGGGGCAGGGACGAGCAGTACTTC.

CDR3 loop: CSASLADSGEQYF. In DNA, the CDR3 is TGCAGTGCTAGCTTGGCCGACAGTGGCGAGCAGTACTTC. The chain is built from TRBV20-1 and TRBJ2-7; TRBD1 is a possible D gene (5 bases). Looked up from germline, CDR1 is DFQATT and CDR2 is SNEGSKA (reference sequence). The CDR3 spans 13 residues. Trimming took 3 bases from V and 6 from J, leaving 15 bases between them.

This chain uses TRBV6-1 with TRBJ1-3, with D uncertain. In germline, CDR1 is MNHNS, CDR2 SASEGT. V shed 6 bases and J shed 1 base, with 16 bases lying between them. CDR3 length equals 16 residues. The CDR3 sequence: CASSTEGMASGNTIYF. CDR3 coding DNA: TGTGCCAGCAGCACCGAGGGCATGGCTTCTGGAAACACCATATATTTT.

The V call is TRBV6-1, the J call TRBJ1-2; D is unclear. Trimming removed 0 bases from V and 6 bases from J, with 5 bases in between. Germline CDR1 MNHNS, CDR2 SASEGT. CDR3 size: 12 residues. The CDR3 region is CASSEAGHGYTF. DNA of the CDR3: TGTGCCAGCAGTGAAGCCGGCCATGGCTACACCTTC.

This clonotype appeared a few times. The chain uses TRBV2 and TRBJ1-5; D is unresolved. The CDR3 is 13 amino acids. The germline CDR1 and CDR2 sequences are SNHLY and FYNNEI. V lost 8 bases and J 9 bases, leaving 17 bases between the germline ends. CDR3 residues: CASQGMSLRPQHF. The CDR3 bases are TGTGCCAGCCAAGGGATGTCACTAAGGCCCCAGCATTTT.

This chain uses TRBV6-2 or TRBV6-3 with TRBJ2-7; 8 bases are a match to TRBD2. Per germline, CDR1 MNHEY and CDR2 SVGEGT. Trimming removed 2 bases from V and 4 bases from J; junction bases left unmatched: 7. The CDR3 length is 15 residues. The CDR3 DNA reads as TGTGCCAGCAGTTACGGGACTAGAGTCCCTTACGAGCAGTACTTC. Translating gives CASSYGTRVPYEQYF.

This chain joins TRBV20-1 and TRBJ1-2; no definite D call. Germline lookup yields CDR1 DFQATT and CDR2 SNEGSKA (reference sequence). Trimming stripped 4 bases from V and 4 bases from J, with 10 bases between. The CDR3 covers 12 residues. CDR3 loop: CSATLPLYGYTF. CDR3 nucleotide sequence: TGCAGTGCTACTCTCCCCCTCTATGGCTACACCTTC.

The CDR3: CSARLSIERGDRYTF. DNA for the CDR3: TGCAGTGCTAGACTCTCTATCGAGAGGGGAGATCGCTACACCTTC. The chain carries TRBV20-1 and TRBJ1-2, with a weak D call TRBD1 (5 bases). Per the germline V gene, CDR1 is DFQATT and CDR2 is SNEGSKA (reference sequence). The V and J ends lost 2 bases and 9 bases respectively, with 22 bases between them. The length of the CDR3 is 15 residues.

This clonotype was detected a few times. The chain has TRBV7-6 and TRBJ2-5; D unresolved. Per germline, CDR1 SGHVS and CDR2 FNYEAQ. This CDR3 is 15 amino acids long. Trimming took 1 base from V and 5 from J, leaving 14 bases between them. The CDR3 is CASSLGSVLFETQYF. As DNA, the CDR3 is TGTGCCAGCAGCTTAGGGAGTGTACTCTTCGAGACCCAGTACTTC.

This clonotype has more than one count but fewer than ten. The CDR3 loop is CASSVDGGGSQPQHF. For the CDR3, the DNA is TGTGCCAGCAGCGTAGATGGGGGAGGAAGTCAGCCCCAGCATTTT. The chain links TRBV9 to TRBJ1-5, with D possibly TRBD1 on 5 matching bases. In germline, CDR1 is SGDLS, CDR2 YYNGEE. This CDR3 spans 15 amino acids. V lost 0 bases and J 6 bases, leaving 13 bases between the germline ends.

The J gene is TRBJ2-1, the V gene TRBV7-2; 8 positions match TRBD2. From germline, CDR1 is SGHTA and CDR2 FQGNSA. The CDR3 spans 14 residues. Trimming cost V 5 bases and J 8 bases; bases outside gene matches: 8. The CDR3 nucleotides are TGTGCCAGCAGCCAACCGGGAGGGAGGTATGAGCAGTTCTTC. This sequence encodes CASSQPGGRYEQFF.

This clonotype was recorded a few times. J is TRBJ1-6 and V is TRBV20-1, with no clear D. CDR1 is DFQATT, CDR2 SNEGSKA, per germline (reference sequence). This CDR3 is 14 amino acids long. With 0 bases removed from V and 10 bases from J, the gap between germline ends came to 13 bases. The CDR3 is CSARDGPLNSPLHF. The CDR3 DNA follows: TGCAGTGCTAGAGATGGCCCTCTAAACTCACCCCTCCACTTT.

The chain combines TRBV7-9 with TRBJ2-1; TRBD2 matches 13 bases. Germline V gene data show CDR1 as SEHNR and CDR2 as FQNEAQ (reference sequence). This CDR3 region has 21 residues. Losses at the gene ends were 6 bases for V and 3 bases for J; bases not matched to a gene: 20. CDR3 region: CASSSSGQALLAGGGYNEQFF. The DNA for the CDR3 is TGTGCCAGCAGTTCATCGGGACAGGCATTACTAGCGGGAGGGGGCTACAATGAGCAGTTCTTC.